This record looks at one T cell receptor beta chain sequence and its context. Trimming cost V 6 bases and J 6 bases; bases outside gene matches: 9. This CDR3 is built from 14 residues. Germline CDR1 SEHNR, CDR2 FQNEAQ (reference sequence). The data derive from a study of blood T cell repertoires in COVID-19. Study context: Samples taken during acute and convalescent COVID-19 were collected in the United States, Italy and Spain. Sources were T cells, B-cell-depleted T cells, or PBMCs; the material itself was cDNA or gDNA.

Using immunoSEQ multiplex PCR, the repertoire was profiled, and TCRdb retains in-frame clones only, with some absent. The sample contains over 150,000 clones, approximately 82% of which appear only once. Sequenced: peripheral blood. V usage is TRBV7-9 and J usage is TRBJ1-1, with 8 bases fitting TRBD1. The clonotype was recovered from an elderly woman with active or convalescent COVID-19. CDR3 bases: TGTGCCAGCAGTCGGACAGGGCAAACGGCTGAAGCTTTCTTT. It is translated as CASSRTGQTAEAFF. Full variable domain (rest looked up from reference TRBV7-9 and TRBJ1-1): DTGVSQNPRHKITKRGQNVTFRCDPISEHNRLYWYRQTLGQGPEFLTYFQNEAQLEKSRLLSDRFSAERPKGSFSTLEIQRTEQGDSAMYLCASSRTGQTAEAFFGQGTRLTVV.